This is a list of T cell receptor beta chains from one sample in a study of vaccination and CD4 T cells after COVID-19. TCRdb passed the PCR reads through MiXCR, listing each CDR3 protein once. The sample consists of 8,500 to 10,000 distinct CDR3 sequences, 45% of them appearing once. These receptors' targets are unknown. The material sequenced was CD4+ T cells from blood, cultured in vitro. These receptors originate from a human donor who had recovered from COVID-19. The CDR3 runs from the conserved cysteine through the conserved F or W. D genes are given only for firm matches. Rows give clone size only sometimes, using once, few, many, or a class for an expanded clone.

size	D	V	J	DNA	CDR3
.	TRBD1	TRBV6-1	TRBJ2-5	TGTGCCACCTCGGCCGGGACAGGGGTGAGGACCCAGTACTTC	CATSAGTGVRTQYF
.	.	TRBV20-1	TRBJ2-3	TGCAGCCTCAAGGGGCAGGGCACAGATACGCAGTATTTT	CSLKGQGTDTQYF
.	.	TRBV24-1	TRBJ2-3	TGTGCCACCAGTGCCTCTATGGCGGGGTTTTTAGATACGCAGTATTTT	CATSASMAGFLDTQYF
once	.	TRBV11-3	TRBJ2-7	TGTGCCAGCAGCACAGTTTCCTACGAGCAGTACTTC	CASSTVSYEQYF
few	TRBD1	TRBV29-1	TRBJ1-1	TGCAGCGTGGAGGGGACAGCCATGAACACTGAAGCTTTCTTT	CSVEGTAMNTEAFF
.	.	TRBV15	TRBJ2-3	TGTGCCACCAGCAGAGATATGGGCGGGGTATACACAGATACGCAGTATTTT	CATSRDMGGVYTDTQYF
.	TRBD1	TRBV7-9	TRBJ1-1	TGTGCCAGCAGCCAAGGAACTAGGGGACCGGGACAGGGGGCGCGGCGGCCTTGGAACACTGAAGCTTTCTTT	CASSQGTRGPGQGARRPWNTEAFF
few	.	TRBV24-1	TRBJ1-1	TGTGCCACCAGTGATTTTAAGGGGGAAGAAGCTTTCTTT	CATSDFKGEEAFF
.	.	TRBV20-1	TRBJ2-2	TGCAGTGCTAGAGATTTGGGGGGGCTGAACACCGGGGAGCTGTTTTTT	CSARDLGGLNTGELFF
once	.	TRBV23-1	TRBJ1-1	TGCGCCAGCAGTCAATCGGGACAGAACACTGAAGCTTTCTTT	CASSQSGQNTEAFF
.	TRBD1	TRBV6-1	TRBJ2-2	TGTGCCAGCAGTGGACAGGGGGCAAGGGGCGGGGAGCTGTTTTTT	CASSGQGARGGELFF
.	TRBD1	TRBV25-1	TRBJ2-1	TGTGCCAGCAGTTCAGGACAGGGATCCTACAATGAGCAGTTCTTC	CASSSGQGSYNEQFF
once	.	TRBV2	TRBJ1-1	TGTGCCAGCAGCGCCCCCCGCGGTAACACTGAAGCTTTCTTT	CASSAPRGNTEAFF
.	TRBD1	TRBV20-1	TRBJ2-3	TGCAGTGCTAGAGGTACAGGGGGCATTAGCACAGATACGCAGTATTTT	CSARGTGGISTDTQYF
.	TRBD1	TRBV2	TRBJ1-3	TGTGCCAGCAGCGATACAGGGGTCCCTGGAAACACCATATATTTT	CASSDTGVPGNTIYF
.	.	TRBV29-1	TRBJ2-3	TGCAGCGTTGAAGCAAGGCAGGGGACAGATACGCAGTATTTT	CSVEARQGTDTQYF
few	TRBD2	TRBV11-3	TRBJ2-3	TGTGCCAGCAGCCCGAGCCGCGGGAGTGCCACAGATACGCAGTATTTT	CASSPSRGSATDTQYF
.	.	TRBV28	TRBJ2-6	TGTGCCAGCAGTTTAAGTTGGTCAGGGGCTGGGGCCAACGTCCTGACTTTC	CASSLSWSGAGANVLTF
.	.	TRBV6-1	TRBJ1-1	TGTGCCAGCACCCCCCGTCAGCAGGCGCTGAACACTGAAGCTTTCTTT	CASTPRQQALNTEAFF
few	TRBD1	TRBV6-1	TRBJ1-3	TGTGCCAGCAGTCAGACAGGGACTGGAAACACCATATATTTT	CASSQTGTGNTIYF